The clone carrying this TCR beta chain is medium-sized (0.01 to 0.1%) by share. Its antigen remains unknown. Findings and caveats of the study: The larger-cohort validation was restricted to a single TCR beta V-J rearrangement rather than whole repertoires. Greatest tumor Treg TCR overlap was with tumor naive CD4+ cells.

V lost 7 bases and J 3 bases, leaving 21 bases between the germline ends. The CDR3 is 17 amino acids. Germline V CDR1 and CDR2: MNHEY, SVGAGI. Cells sorted as Tregs were CD4+, CD25+ and CD127-/low. TCRdb analysed the 5' RACE reads with MiXCR anew, one entry per CDR3 protein. The table includes under 9,500 distinct CDR3 sequences, around 36% detected once. The receptor's source is a female donor with breast cancer. Sequencing input: Tregs sorted from blood. The chain couples TRBV6-5 to TRBJ2-2; D possibly corresponds to TRBD2 (6 bases). CDR3 in amino acids: CASTPRGMAGYTGELFF. The CDR3 nucleotides read TGTGCCAGCACCCCGAGGGGAATGGCGGGATACACCGGGGAGCTGTTTTTT.